The 26 T cell receptor beta chains in this list originate from one sample, sequenced in a study of T cell repertoires in cytomegalovirus infection. In TCRdb, the reads were re-called with MiXCR into one record per CDR3 protein. Here the sample spans approximately 400,000 distinct CDR3 sequences, under 40% being singletons. Sequencing input: PBMCs. These receptors all come from a human donor in good health (CMV status not recorded). Some clones in this sample may be carry-over from other donors' samples.

This clonotype was recorded a few times. The chain employs TRBV7-2 and TRBJ2-2, with D maybe TRBD2 (5 bases). Germline-derived CDR1 and CDR2 are SGHTA and FQGNSA. V was cut by 5 bases and J by 7 bases, with 20 bases left in between. The CDR3 is 16 amino acids. The CDR3 sequence is CASSRRPQEVGGELFF. In DNA form, the CDR3 reads TGTGCCAGCAGCAGACGGCCCCAGGAGGTCGGCGGGGAGCTGTTTTTT.

The chain employs TRBV12-3 or TRBV12-4 and TRBJ1-5; D perhaps matches TRBD1 (6 bases). The CDR3 loop spans 15 amino acids. Trimming left V 5 bases short and J 7 bases short, with 18 bases between. CDR3 in amino acids: CASSTQQGRGQPQHF. CDR3 coding DNA: TGTGCCAGCAGTACACAACAGGGAAGAGGGCAGCCCCAGCATTTT.

Notes on this clonotype: The limits of the CDR3 on the DNA are not certain, so only TCRdb's listed CDR3 is given. This sequence joins TRBV28 and TRBJ1-2. Germline V gene lookup returns CDR1 MDHEN and CDR2 SYDVKM. From its first to its last residue, the CDR3 has 11 amino acids. The CDR3 reads CASSVGFGSTF.

This clonotype has more than one count but fewer than ten. The gene calls are TRBV19 and TRBJ1-1; the match to TRBD1 covers 8 bases. The CDR3 length is 17 residues. V dropped 5 bases and J dropped 7; count of bases not matched to a gene: 18. Germline CDR1 LNHDA, CDR2 SQIVND (reference sequence). CDR3 sequence reads: CASSVSSSWTGSREAFF. CDR3 coding DNA: TGTGCCAGTAGTGTGTCATCAAGCTGGACAGGGTCCCGTGAAGCTTTCTTT.

The chain joins TRBV6-5 to TRBJ1-5, with unresolved D. The CDR3 contains 15 residues. Germline V lookup: CDR1 MNHEY, CDR2 SVGAGI. With 2 bases removed from V and 0 bases from J, the gap between germline ends came to 8 bases. CDR3 sequence reads: CASSYLADSNQPQHF. The DNA for the CDR3 is TGTGCCAGCAGTTACCTAGCGGATAGCAATCAGCCCCAGCATTTT.

The CDR3 region has the DNA TGTGCCATCAGTGAACCCCACCTGGACAGGGTCTACAATGAGCAGTTCTTC. It encodes CAISEPHLDRVYNEQFF. The J gene is TRBJ2-1, the V gene TRBV10-3; 8 bases agree with TRBD1. Germline V gene sequence: CDR1 ENHRY, CDR2 SYGVKD. The CDR3 totals 17 residues. The V gene end was trimmed by 3 bases and the J gene end by 3 bases; junction bases not matched to a gene: 10.

The table lists this clonotype with a few counts. This chain connects TRBV7-3 to TRBJ2-3; TRBD2 is a possible D gene (6 bases). V was pared by 5 bases and J by 2 bases, with 11 bases between. CDR1 is SGHTA, CDR2 FQGTGA, per germline. CDR3 length: 14 amino acids. CDR3 protein: CASSPGLPTDTQYF. The CDR3, as DNA: TGTGCCAGCAGCCCAGGACTACCCACAGATACGCAGTATTTT.

V and J are TRBV7-9 and TRBJ1-1, with unresolved D. Germline-derived CDR1 and CDR2 are SEHNR and FQNEAQ (reference sequence). V was trimmed by 6 bases and J by 7 bases, leaving 15 bases between them. This CDR3 has 13 amino acids. The CDR3: CASSGRTAYEAFF. The CDR3 DNA reads as TGTGCCAGCAGTGGCAGGACGGCCTATGAAGCTTTCTTT. Variable domain in full (rest from reference TRBV7-9 and TRBJ1-1): DTGVSQNPRHKITKRGQNVTFRCDPISEHNRLYWYRQTLGQGPEFLTYFQNEAQLEKSRLLSDRFSAERPKGSFSTLEIQRTEQGDSAMYLCASSGRTAYEAFFGQGTRLTVV.

Only a few counts were recorded for this clonotype. The chain couples TRBV7-8 to TRBJ2-1; 8 nucleotides line up with TRBD1. V gave up 4 bases and J gave up 10 bases; unmatched junction bases: 18. CDR3 length equals 17 residues. The germline V gene encodes CDR1 SGHVS and CDR2 FQNEAQ. CDR3 nucleotide sequence: TGTGCCAGCAGCTCCACCCGGGTAACAGGGGGGCCGAGAGAGCAGTTCTTC. Translated: CASSSTRVTGGPREQFF. Together with reference TRBV7-8 and TRBJ2-1, the CDR3 gives the full variable domain: GAGVSQSPRYKVAKRGQDVALRCDPISGHVSLFWYQQALGQGPEFLTYFQNEAQLDKSGLPSDRFFAERPEGSVSTLKIQRTQQEDSAVYLCASSSTRVTGGPREQFFGPGTRLTVL.

The sample holds a few counts of this clonotype. The CDR3 DNA sequence: TGTGCCAGCAGCCCCTGGAGGAGCGGGGGGTACGAGCAGTACTTC. This encodes CASSPWRSGGYEQYF. J is TRBJ2-7 and V is TRBV7-9, with TRBD2 identical over 9 bases. CDR3 size: 15 residues. Losses at the gene ends were 5 bases for V and 4 bases for J; bases not matched to a gene: 9. Germline lookup yields CDR1 SEHNR and CDR2 FQNEAQ (reference sequence).

This clonotype appeared a few times. This sequence joins TRBV7-9 and TRBJ2-2; D not certain. Germline loops: CDR1 SEHNR, CDR2 FQNEAQ (reference sequence). Trimming cost V 1 base and J 3 bases, with 9 bases left between them. CDR3 length: 15 amino acids. The CDR3 coding sequence is TGTGCCAGCAGCTTAGTTCACCACGACACCGGGGAGCTGTTTTTT. Translation gives CASSLVHHDTGELFF.

Comments on this clonotype: A much larger clone lies a single base off, so this may be a read error. J is TRBJ2-1 and V is TRBV7-2; D is possibly TRBD1 (6 bases). Germline V CDR1 and CDR2: SGHTA, FQGNSA. The CDR3 contains 15 residues. The CDR3 reads CASSLEGTWDNEKFF. As DNA, the CDR3 is TGTGCCAGCAGCTTAGAGGGGACATGGGACAATGAGAAGTTCTTC.

The V and J genes are TRBV5-4 and TRBJ2-3; D possibly corresponds to TRBD1 (6 bases). V was shortened by 0 bases and J by 4 bases, with 15 bases between the two germline ends. CDR1 is SGHNT and CDR2 is YYREEE in the germline V gene (reference sequence). The CDR3 contains 16 residues. In DNA, the CDR3 is TGTGCCAGCAGCTTGGCCAAGGGGGTGGTCCCAGATACGCAGTATTTT. Amino acid sequence: CASSLAKGVVPDTQYF.

This clonotype was observed a few times. This chain links TRBV6-1 with TRBJ1-3, with D possibly TRBD1 on 5 matching bases. With 4 bases removed from V and 2 bases from J, the gap between germline ends came to 12 bases. Germline V gene data show CDR1 as MNHNS and CDR2 as SASEGT. The CDR3 is made up of 15 amino acids. CDR3 loop: CASSVEEGAGNTIYF. Here the CDR3 DNA reads TGTGCCAGCAGTGTAGAGGAAGGGGCTGGAAACACCATATATTTT.

This clonotype was recorded at least ten times. CDR3 amino acids: CASSPGPFAYNEQFF. In DNA, the CDR3 is TGTGCCAGCAGCCCTGGACCGTTCGCATACAATGAGCAGTTCTTC. The chain employs TRBV7-2 and TRBJ2-1; D gene unclear. The CDR3 has 15 residues. V lost 5 bases and J lost 4, with 15 bases in between. In germline, CDR1 is SGHTA, CDR2 FQGNSA.

This chain joins TRBV5-4 and TRBJ2-7; D uncertain. The germline V gene encodes CDR1 SGHNT and CDR2 YYREEE (reference sequence). CDR3 length: 16 residues. V was pared by 4 bases and J by 2 bases, with 19 bases between. The CDR3 is CASSLQSQVLTYEQYF. In nucleotides, the CDR3 is TGTGCCAGCAGCCTCCAGAGCCAGGTTCTCACCTACGAGCAGTACTTC.

This chain uses TRBV7-9 with TRBJ1-2, with D uncertain. This CDR3 is built from 12 residues. V was trimmed by 4 bases and J by 8 bases, leaving 11 bases between them. Per germline, CDR1 SEHNR and CDR2 FQNEAQ (reference sequence). CDR3 sequence reads: CASSSGLAGYTF. The DNA for the CDR3 is TGTGCCAGCAGCTCAGGCCTCGCGGGCTACACCTTC.

A note on this clonotype: The junction shows a germline mismatch at one end, possibly a read error. V is TRBV24-1 and J is TRBJ2-7, with TRBD2 identical over 7 bases. The CDR3 length is 15 residues. Per germline, CDR1 KGHDR and CDR2 SFDVKD. The CDR3 region is CSTSDLRAGTSEQYF. The CDR3 nucleotides read TGTTCCACCAGTGATTTGCGAGCGGGGACCTCGGAGCAGTACTTC.

A remark on this clonotype: One end of the junction does not line up with germline, which may come from a read error. The chain uses TRBV19 and TRBJ1-5, with a weak D call TRBD1 (5 bases). The CDR3 spans 15 residues. Germline CDR1 is LNHDA and CDR2 is SQIVND (reference sequence). The CDR3 loop reads CASTDGQGSNQPPHF. The CDR3 bases are TGTGCCAGTACCGATGGTCAGGGTAGCAATCAGCCCCCGCATTTT.

Within the sample, this clonotype is medium-sized. CDR3 protein: CASSLEPTLTGGYTF. Written as DNA, the CDR3 is TGTGCCAGCAGCTTAGAGCCAACACTGACGGGGGGCTACACCTTC. The rearrangement links TRBV7-2 to TRBJ1-2; D gene unclear. The CDR3 is 15 amino acids. The germline V gene encodes CDR1 SGHTA and CDR2 FQGNSA. The V end lost 1 base, the J end lost 8 bases, and 17 bases lay between the germline ends.

The chain links TRBV11-3 to TRBJ2-5; 10 positions match TRBD2. Unmatched junction bases numbered 8, after V lost 5 bases and J lost 2 bases. The CDR3 consists of 16 residues. The germline gives CDR1 SGHNT, CDR2 YENEEA. CDR3 nucleotides: TGTGCCAGCAGCCCAGGACTAGCGGTGGAACAAGAGACCCAGTACTTC. This translates into CASSPGLAVEQETQYF.

This chain uses TRBV7-9 with TRBJ1-2, with TRBD1 matching 8 bases. This CDR3 contains 13 residues. The V gene's germline CDR1 is SEHNR and CDR2 FQNEAQ (reference sequence). J lost 7 bases, V lost 5 bases, and 6 bases had no gene match. The CDR3 region is CASSRSGGSGYTF. As DNA, the CDR3 is TGTGCCAGCAGCCGATCAGGGGGCTCTGGCTACACCTTC.

The chain joins TRBV7-2 to TRBJ1-2; D gene uncertain. The CDR3 is 15 amino acids. Germline values: CDR1 SGHTA, CDR2 FQGNSA. With 1 base removed from V and 8 bases from J, the gap between germline ends came to 17 bases. The CDR3 here is CASSLDRRRSWGYTF. For the CDR3, the DNA is TGTGCCAGCAGCTTAGATCGACGGAGAAGTTGGGGCTACACCTTC.

As to this clonotype: A much larger clone sits a single nucleotide away, making a read error possible. This chain connects TRBV11-2 to TRBJ2-1, with D perhaps assigned TRBD1 or TRBD2 (6 bases each). From germline, CDR1 is SGHAT and CDR2 FQNNGV. The CDR3 consists of 17 residues. CDR3 amino acids: CASSRPKGGFSYNGQFF. The CDR3 coding sequence is TGTGCCAGCAGCCGACCGAAGGGGGGTTTCTCCTACAATGGGCAGTTCTTC.

With respect to this clonotype: The junction departs from the called germline gene at one end, perhaps through a read error. V is TRBV7-3 and J is TRBJ1-1; perhaps TRBD1 as D (5 bases). The CDR3 sequence is 15 residues long. Germline V lookup: CDR1 SGHTA, CDR2 FQGTGA. The chain's CDR3 is CASSLMGTVNTEASF. CDR3 nucleotides: TGTGCCAGCAGCTTAATGGGGACGGTGAACACTGAAGCTTCCTTT.

The chain combines TRBV2 with TRBJ1-1, with a possible D match to TRBD1 (6 bases). Trimming shortened V by 7 bases and J by 8 bases, and 11 bases separated the two germline ends. Germline-derived CDR1 and CDR2 are SNHLY and FYNNEI. This CDR3 region has 11 residues. The chain's CDR3 is CASTSTGEAFF. The CDR3, as DNA: TGTGCCAGCACCTCGACAGGCGAAGCTTTCTTT. Full variable domain (remainder filled in from reference TRBV2 and TRBJ1-1): EPEVTQTPSHQVTQMGQEVILRCVPISNHLYFYWYRQILGQKVEFLVSFYNNEISEKSEIFDDQFSVERPDGSNFTLKIRSTKLEDSAMYFCASTSTGEAFFGQGTRLTVV.